These 19 T cell receptor beta chains came from one sample sequenced in a study of T cell clones after liver transplantation. The repertoire was sequenced with immunoSEQ multiplex PCR; TCRdb's copy has only in-frame clones and lacks some. The sample has 45,000 to 60,000 clones; less than 75% are singletons. Sequenced material: CD4+ T cells from blood, taken at the 22-month timepoint. The receptors here all came from a human patient who received a liver transplant. The graft donor may have contributed some T cells.

The chain uses TRBV7-2 and TRBJ2-4; D is unresolved. V was cut by 5 bases and J by 7 bases, with 15 bases left in between. CDR1 and CDR2 (germline): SGHTA, FQGNSA. The length of the CDR3 is 14 residues. CDR3 sequence: CASSPDSPPNIQYF. CDR3 bases: TGTGCCAGCAGCCCCGACTCACCGCCGAACATTCAGTACTTC.

The V and J genes are TRBV9 and TRBJ2-6, with a tentative D call TRBD2 (6 bases). CDR3 length equals 17 residues. Between the trimmed V and J ends, which lost 4 bases and 0 bases, there was a span of 14 bases. Germline lookup yields CDR1 SGDLS and CDR2 YYNGEE. This CDR3 is CASSPRRASSGANVLTF. CDR3 in DNA: TGTGCCAGCAGCCCCCGGAGGGCCAGCTCTGGGGCCAACGTCCTGACTTTC. Full variable domain (outside the CDR3, taken from reference TRBV9 and TRBJ2-6): DSGVTQTPKHLITATGQRVTLRCSPRSGDLSVYWYQQSLDQGLQFLIQYYNGEERAKGNILERFSAQQFPDLHSELNLSSLELGDSALYFCASSPRRASSGANVLTFGAGSRLTVL.

The gene calls are TRBV6-6 and TRBJ2-7, with D perhaps matching TRBD2 (5 bases). Trimming took 2 bases from V and 7 from J, leaving 9 bases between them. The CDR3 totals 12 residues. CDR1 MNHNY and CDR2 SVGAGI come from the germline V gene (reference sequence). CDR3 in amino acids: CASSYEGREQYF. CDR3 DNA sequence: TGTGCCAGCAGTTACGAGGGTCGAGAGCAGTACTTC.

This clone was seen a few times. This sample includes further DNA sequences coding for the same CDR3. The chain carries TRBV9 and TRBJ1-3; 9 bases are shared with TRBD1. CDR1 is SGDLS, CDR2 YYNGEE, per germline. Unmatched junction bases numbered 5, after V lost 4 bases and J lost 0 bases. This CDR3 has 16 amino acids. The CDR3 coding sequence is TGTGCCAGCAGCCCACAGGGGGCCTACTCTGGAAACACCATATATTTT. Translation: CASSPQGAYSGNTIYF.

The chain joins TRBV2 to TRBJ1-3, with D maybe TRBD1 (5 bases). This CDR3 has 14 amino acids. Looked up from germline, CDR1 is SNHLY and CDR2 is FYNNEI. V was pared by 3 bases and J by 1 base, with 7 bases between. Here the CDR3 reads CASSDSGSGNTIYF. The DNA of the CDR3 is TGTGCCAGCAGTGATTCAGGGTCTGGAAACACCATATATTTT.

In the case of this clone: At the DNA level, this CDR3 is encoded by other sequences in the same sample as well. This chain connects TRBV7-2 to TRBJ2-5; no clear D. Deletions cut 1 base from V and 5 bases from J, with 5 bases between. The CDR3 length is 12 residues. CDR1 and CDR2 (germline): SGHTA, FQGNSA. CDR3 amino acids: CASSLGEETQYF. The CDR3 nucleotides are TGTGCCAGCAGCTTAGGTGAGGAGACCCAGTACTTC.

The J gene is TRBJ1-4, the V gene TRBV2, with TRBD1 identical over 7 bases. V shed 4 bases and J 0 bases; nucleotides not matched to a gene: 17. This CDR3 spans 20 amino acids. The germline CDR1 and CDR2 sequences are SNHLY and FYNNEI. CDR3 loop: CASSGPSDRPFLSTNEKLFF. Here the CDR3 DNA reads TGTGCCAGCAGTGGCCCCTCGGACAGGCCTTTCCTATCAACTAATGAAAAACTGTTTTTT.

The V call is TRBV6-1, the J call TRBJ1-2; TRBD1 might be the D (6 bases). The CDR3 sequence is 12 residues long. In germline, CDR1 is MNHNS, CDR2 SASEGT. The V gene lost 1 base and the J gene lost 8 bases, with 8 bases spanning the gap. This CDR3 is CASSEGGLGYTF. The CDR3 bases are TGTGCCAGCAGTGAAGGGGGGCTGGGCTACACCTTC.

The V and J genes are TRBV6-1 and TRBJ2-7, with 9 bases identical to TRBD1. This CDR3 has 14 amino acids. After removal of 2 bases from V and 4 bases from J, the junction contained 3 bases not matched to a gene. From germline, CDR1 is MNHNS and CDR2 SASEGT. This chain's CDR3 is CASSETTGGYEQYF. The CDR3 DNA is TGTGCCAGCAGTGAAACGACAGGGGGGTACGAGCAGTACTTC.

This clone showed up just a few times. The chain links TRBV19 to TRBJ1-5; D ambiguous. Germline assignment: CDR1 LNHDA and CDR2 SQIVND (reference sequence). This CDR3 comprises 13 residues. V gave up 7 bases and J gave up 7 bases, with 14 bases separating them. The CDR3, as DNA: TGTGCCAGTACCCTGGACGGGTGGCAGCCCCAGCATTTT. It encodes CASTLDGWQPQHF.

This chain joins TRBV7-2 and TRBJ2-7; no firm D call. V was pared by 1 base and J by 0 bases, with 7 bases between. From germline, CDR1 is SGHTA and CDR2 FQGNSA. This CDR3 region has 14 residues. For the CDR3, the DNA is TGTGCCAGCAGCTTAGAATTTAGCTCCTACGAGCAGTACTTC. This sequence encodes CASSLEFSSYEQYF.

The chain joins TRBV6-6 to TRBJ1-1; D not certain. Trimming removed 8 bases from V and 6 bases from J, with 10 bases in between. CDR1 and CDR2 (germline): MNHNY, SVGAGI (reference sequence). The CDR3 contains 11 residues. The CDR3 DNA sequence: TGTGCCAGCCTAATCCACGCTGAAGCTTTCTTT. Translated, it gives CASLIHAEAFF.

This chain uses TRBV7-3 with TRBJ2-3; TRBD2 matches at 8 bases. Losses at the gene ends were 4 bases for V and 4 bases for J; bases not matched to a gene: 13. Germline V CDR1 and CDR2: SGHTA, FQGTGA. This CDR3 is built from 17 residues. CDR3 coding DNA: TGTGCCAGCAGCTCCCGCGGACTAGCCCGGGTGGCAGATACGCAGTATTTT. Amino acids: CASSSRGLARVADTQYF.

The chain couples TRBV19 to TRBJ1-4; 7 bases line up with TRBD1. The germline V gene encodes CDR1 LNHDA and CDR2 SQIVND (reference sequence). The junction had 3 bases not matched to a gene; V was cut back by 9 bases and J by 8 bases. The CDR3 runs to 11 residues. CDR3 nucleotides: TGTGCCAGCTACAGGGGCGAAAAACTGTTTTTT. As protein: CASYRGEKLFF. Full variable domain (rest looked up from reference TRBV19 and TRBJ1-4): DGGITQSPKYLFRKEGQNVTLSCEQNLNHDAMYWYRQDPGQGLRLIYYSQIVNDFQKGDIAEGYSVSREKKESFPLTVTSAQKNPTAFYLCASYRGEKLFFGSGTQLSVL.

The chain joins TRBV6-5 to TRBJ2-7; no reliable D call. V lost 5 bases and J lost 1, with 9 bases in between. The CDR3 extends over 13 amino acids. CDR1 is MNHEY and CDR2 is SVGAGI in the germline V gene. The CDR3 sequence is CASSPQRSYEQYF. The CDR3 coding sequence is TGTGCCAGCAGTCCTCAGCGATCCTACGAGCAGTACTTC.

This CDR3 reads CAWSPLGNTEAFF. The CDR3, as DNA: TGTGCCTGGAGCCCCCTCGGGAACACTGAAGCTTTCTTT. The chain employs TRBV30 and TRBJ1-1; no clear D. Per germline, CDR1 GTSNPN and CDR2 SVGIG (reference sequence). The germline V and J ends were trimmed by 3 bases and 1 base, with 9 bases remaining between them. This CDR3 has 13 residues.

The count of this clone is one. The chain is built from TRBV2 and TRBJ2-3; no clear D gene. The CDR3 is 15 amino acids. The V gene's germline CDR1 is SNHLY and CDR2 FYNNEI. V shed 3 bases and J shed 7 bases, with 17 bases lying between them. This CDR3 is CASSDLAALSNTQYF. In DNA, the CDR3 is TGTGCCAGCAGTGATCTGGCGGCCCTCTCAAATACGCAGTATTTT.

The rearrangement uses TRBV7-8 and TRBJ2-3; unclear D gene. Germline V CDR1 and CDR2: SGHVS, FQNEAQ. The ends were cut back, 1 base at V and 1 base at J, with 9 bases in the middle. The CDR3 contains 15 residues. Written as DNA, the CDR3 is TGTGCCAGCAGCTTAGGGGCAGGAGGCACAGATACGCAGTATTTT. Protein: CASSLGAGGTDTQYF. The whole variable domain, remainder taken from reference TRBV7-8 and TRBJ2-3, is GAGVSQSPRYKVAKRGQDVALRCDPISGHVSLFWYQQALGQGPEFLTYFQNEAQLDKSGLPSDRFFAERPEGSVSTLKIQRTQQEDSAVYLCASSLGAGGTDTQYFGPGTRLTVL.

The chain recombines TRBV4-1 with TRBJ1-1; D is possibly TRBD1 (6 bases). Per the germline V gene, CDR1 is MGHRA and CDR2 is YSYEKL. This CDR3 has 14 residues. The V gene lost 4 bases and the J gene lost 8 bases, with 17 bases spanning the gap. CDR3 DNA sequence: TGCGCCAGCAGCCCAACGTGGGGGGCAATCGAAGCTTTCTTT. Protein product: CASSPTWGAIEAFF.